What follows are 4 T cell receptor beta chains derived from one specimen sequenced in a study of identical twins (TCRdb year 2016). The method behind the library was 5' RACE. The listed sequencing device is Illumina HiSeq 2000. The raw public reads went through TCRdb reprocessing: fastp at Q25, MiXCR clone calling, in-frame beta chains kept. Every CDR3 protein is listed once, alongside the most common genes and DNA of its rows. This sample comprises roughly 250,000 distinct CDR3 sequences, about 7% of them detected only once. The ten largest clones take up about 3.6% of the sample. The same sample was also used in a study of yellow fever vaccine responses in identical twins.

Sequencing input: memory (CD45RO+) T cells sorted from blood. Read against the paper, the sample's cell subset or site label means: CD45RO+ enriched T cells. The receptor set was obtained from a woman in her late teens or twenties in good health.

This clonotype showed up just a few times. The genes are TRBV28 and TRBJ2-3, with 8 bases matching TRBD2. This CDR3 comprises 16 residues. The V and J ends lost 3 bases and 1 base, in that order; junction bases with no gene match: 6. CDR1 is MDHEN and CDR2 is SYDVKM in the germline V gene. CDR3 protein: CASSFSGAGGTDTQYF. The CDR3 coding sequence is TGTGCCAGCAGTTTTAGCGGGGCAGGAGGCACAGATACGCAGTATTTT. The full variable domain, rest sourced from reference TRBV28 and TRBJ2-3, is DVKVTQSSRYLVKRTGEKVFLECVQDMDHENMFWYRQDPGLGLRLIYFSYDVKMKEKGDIPEGYSVSREKKERFSLILESASTNQTSMYLCASSFSGAGGTDTQYFGPGTRLTVL.

This clonotype was counted at least ten times. This chain uses TRBV7-6 with TRBJ2-3; a possible D gene is TRBD1 (5 bases). In germline, CDR1 is SGHVS, CDR2 FNYEAQ. CDR3 length equals 15 residues. V was trimmed by 4 bases and J by 1 base, leaving 12 bases between them. The CDR3 DNA sequence: TGTGCCAGCAGCTCCAGGGAACTGGGCACAGATACGCAGTATTTT. It specifies CASSSRELGTDTQYF.

The chain links TRBV19 to TRBJ2-7; D gene unclear. CDR3 size: 14 residues. Trimming cost V 1 base and J 3 bases, with 10 bases left between them. Germline CDR1 reads LNHDA; CDR2 reads SQIVND (reference sequence). The CDR3 DNA reads as TGTGCCAGTAGTATAGCGCCGCTAGGCTACGAGCAGTACTTC. Protein sequence: CASSIAPLGYEQYF.

Note on this clonotype: Since a much larger clone is just one base distant, this may be a read error. The rearrangement links TRBV5-1 to TRBJ2-2; 7 nucleotides match TRBD2. CDR1 and CDR2 (germline): SGHRS, YFSETQ. The CDR3 totals 16 residues. Trimming cost V 3 bases and J 1 base; bases outside gene matches: 6. CDR3 loop: CASSYSGSLNTGELFF. The DNA of the CDR3 is TGCGCCAGCAGCTATAGCGGGTCCTTGAACACCGGGGAGCTGTTTTTT.